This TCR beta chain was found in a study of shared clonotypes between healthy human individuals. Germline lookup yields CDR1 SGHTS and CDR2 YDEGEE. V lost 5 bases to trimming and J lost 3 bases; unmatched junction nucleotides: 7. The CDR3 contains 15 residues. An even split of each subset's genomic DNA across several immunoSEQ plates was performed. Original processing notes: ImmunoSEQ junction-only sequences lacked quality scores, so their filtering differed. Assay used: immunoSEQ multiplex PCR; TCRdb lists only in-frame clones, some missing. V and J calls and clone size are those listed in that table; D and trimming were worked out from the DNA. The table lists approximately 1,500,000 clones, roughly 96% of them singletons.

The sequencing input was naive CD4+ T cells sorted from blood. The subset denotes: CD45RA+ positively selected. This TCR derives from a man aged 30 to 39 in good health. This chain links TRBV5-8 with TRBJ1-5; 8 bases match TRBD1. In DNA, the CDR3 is TGTGCCAGCAGGGTGACAGGGGCCCTCAATCAGCCCCAGCATTTT. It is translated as CASRVTGALNQPQHF. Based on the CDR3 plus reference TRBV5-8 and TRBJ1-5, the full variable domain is EAGVTQSPTHLIKTRGQQATLRCSPISGHTSVYWYQQALGLGLQFLLWYDEGEERNRGNFPPRFSGRQFPNYSSELNVNALELEDSALYLCASRVTGALNQPQHFGDGTRLSIL.